The rows below give T cell receptor beta chains drawn from one sample of a study of OX40 agonist ivuxolimab in advanced cancers. TCRdb's copy holds only in-frame clones and misses some; the assay was immunoSEQ multiplex PCR. The table records about 25,000 clones, more than 75% of them present only once. Source: CD4+ or CD8+ T cells sorted from blood, taken in a trial of the OX40 agonist ivuxolimab. The receptors originated from an adult with an advanced solid tumor such as melanoma, head and neck, liver or kidney cancer. Both conserved end residues are part of each CDR3. Fields, in order: clone size, J gene, V gene, D gene, CDR3 protein, CDR3 DNA. D genes are given only for firm matches. Clone size is given for some rows only: seen once, a few or many times, or a class if the clone is expanded.

. TRBJ2-3 TRBV5-1 TRBD1 CASSFQGETDTQYF TGCGCCAGCAGCTTCCAGGGGGAAACAGATACGCAGTATTTT
. TRBJ2-5 TRBV6-5 TRBD2 CASSYGSPASGETQYF TGTGCCAGCAGTTACGGTAGTCCGGCTAGCGGGGAGACCCAGTACTTC
. TRBJ1-2 TRBV6-1 . CASTMMGDYPQSYTF TGTGCCAGCACTATGATGGGGGACTACCCTCAGAGCTACACCTTC
. TRBJ2-7 TRBV5-1 TRBD2 CASSQRLAGGYEQYF TGCGCCAGCAGCCAAAGACTAGCGGGAGGGTACGAGCAGTACTTC
. TRBJ2-3 TRBV11-3 . CAIGQGGMSTDTQYF TGTGCCATAGGGCAGGGAGGTATGAGCACAGATACGCAGTATTTT
. TRBJ2-7 TRBV10-3 TRBD1 CAISESQGAGEQYF TGTGCCATCAGTGAGTCTCAGGGGGCGGGCGAGCAGTACTTC
. TRBJ1-5 TRBV19 . CASSIDEFLRNQPQHF TGTGCCAGTAGTATAGATGAGTTTCTTAGGAATCAGCCCCAGCATTTT
. TRBJ2-6 TRBV5-1 . CASSPWSVWANVLTF TGCGCCAGCAGCCCCTGGAGTGTGTGGGCCAACGTCCTGACTTTC
. TRBJ2-3 TRBV10-3 . CAISDEAGTDTQYF TGTGCCATCAGTGACGAAGCAGGGACCGATACGCAGTATTTT
. TRBJ2-7 TRBV2 . CASSGMGLYEQYF TGTGCCAGCAGTGGAATGGGACTCTACGAGCAGTACTTC
few TRBJ1-1 TRBV21-1 . CASRLALATQFTEAFF TGTGCCAGCAGGTTGGCTTTAGCTACACAATTCACTGAAGCTTTCTTT
. TRBJ1-5 TRBV9 . CASSPRRAHTFNQPQHF TGTGCCAGCAGCCCGCGAAGAGCGCATACCTTTAATCAGCCCCAGCATTTT